A selection of T cell receptor beta chains follows, all from one sample in a study of blood T cells in healthy people across ages. One entry per CDR3 protein, called by TCRdb with MiXCR from the 5' RACE reads. The top ten clones hold 9.4% of a sample with approximately 760,000 distinct CDR3 sequences, 20% to 30% of them seen once. The same data also went into a second study, on T cells of mothers and their children.

The specimen sequenced was blood. The receptors shown here come from a boy younger than 18 in good health. Each CDR3 is given with its conserved first and last residue. Each record gives: clone size, D gene, V gene, J gene, CDR3 DNA, CDR3 protein. The D gene is left open where the match is weak. Clone size is stated in some rows and not others, as once, few, many or a class when expanded.

abundance: .; d_gene: TRBD1; v_gene: TRBV20-1; j_gene: TRBJ1-1; CDR3nt: TGCAGTGCCGACAGGGGAGACGCTGGCACTGAAGCTTTCTTT; CDR3aa: CSADRGDAGTEAFF
abundance: few; d_gene: TRBD2; v_gene: TRBV11-2; j_gene: TRBJ2-3; CDR3nt: TGTGCCAGCAGCGGGGGGGGTCCAGATACGCAGTATTTT; CDR3aa: CASSGGGPDTQYF
abundance: .; d_gene: .; v_gene: TRBV6-1; j_gene: TRBJ2-1; CDR3nt: TGTGCCAGCAGTGAATTATGGGGGGCTTCCTACAATGAGCAATTCTTC; CDR3aa: CASSELWGASYNEQFF
abundance: .; d_gene: .; v_gene: TRBV27; j_gene: TRBJ2-1; CDR3nt: TGTGCCAGCAGACGAGGATCTGGGACCTACAATGAGCAGTTCTTC; CDR3aa: CASRRGSGTYNEQFF
abundance: .; d_gene: .; v_gene: TRBV11-2; j_gene: TRBJ1-5; CDR3nt: TGTGCCAGCAGTCGCACGCAGAGCCATAGCAATCAGCCCCAGCATTTT; CDR3aa: CASSRTQSHSNQPQHF
abundance: few; d_gene: .; v_gene: TRBV12-3/TRBV12-4; j_gene: TRBJ1-3; CDR3nt: TGTGCCAGCAGTTTTTCGGCTCTCTCTGGAAACACCATATATTTT; CDR3aa: CASSFSALSGNTIYF
abundance: few; d_gene: .; v_gene: TRBV12-3/TRBV12-4; j_gene: TRBJ1-1; CDR3nt: TGTGCCAGCAGTCCCCAATTTGGGAACACTGAGGCTTTCTTT; CDR3aa: CASSPQFGNTEAFF
abundance: .; d_gene: TRBD1; v_gene: TRBV9; j_gene: TRBJ2-7; CDR3nt: TGTGCCAGCAGCATGGGACAGGGCGCCTACGAGCAGTACTTC; CDR3aa: CASSMGQGAYEQYF
abundance: .; d_gene: TRBD2; v_gene: TRBV12-3/TRBV12-4; j_gene: TRBJ2-5; CDR3nt: TGTGCCAGCAGTTTTTGGGGGGGCCAAGAGACCCAGTACTTC; CDR3aa: CASSFWGGQETQYF
abundance: .; d_gene: TRBD2; v_gene: TRBV3-1; j_gene: TRBJ2-1; CDR3nt: TGTGCCAGCAGCCAAGATTGGGCAATAGCGGGTTTAGCTCCCAATGAGCAGTTCTTC; CDR3aa: CASSQDWAIAGLAPNEQFF
abundance: .; d_gene: TRBD2; v_gene: TRBV25-1; j_gene: TRBJ2-1; CDR3nt: TGTGCCAGCAGGGTAGCGGGAGCTGCTGAGCAGTTCTTC; CDR3aa: CASRVAGAAEQFF
abundance: .; d_gene: TRBD1; v_gene: TRBV6-6; j_gene: TRBJ1-4; CDR3nt: TGTGCCAGCAGTTACTCTTCACAGGGGGATGAAAAACTGTTTTTT; CDR3aa: CASSYSSQGDEKLFF
abundance: few; d_gene: .; v_gene: TRBV7-6; j_gene: TRBJ1-4; CDR3nt: TGTGCCAGCAGCTCGGCGGTGATTTGGGCAACTAATGAAAAACTGTTTTTT; CDR3aa: CASSSAVIWATNEKLFF
abundance: .; d_gene: .; v_gene: TRBV25-1; j_gene: TRBJ2-7; CDR3nt: TGTGCCAGCAGTGAATCCCCAACGATTTCGGCTAGCTCCTACGAGCAGTACTTC; CDR3aa: CASSESPTISASSYEQYF
abundance: few; d_gene: TRBD1; v_gene: TRBV24-1; j_gene: TRBJ2-1; CDR3nt: TGTGCCACCAGGGAGACAGGGAATCATGAGCAGTTCTTC; CDR3aa: CATRETGNHEQFF
abundance: .; d_gene: TRBD2; v_gene: TRBV12-3/TRBV12-4; j_gene: TRBJ2-5; CDR3nt: TGTGCCAGCAGCCCAGGACTAGCGGGATACGGGGAGCAGTACTTC; CDR3aa: CASSPGLAGYGEQYF
abundance: .; d_gene: .; v_gene: TRBV10-3; j_gene: TRBJ2-7; CDR3nt: TGTGCCATCAGTGAACCGGGCGGGGTGTACTACGAGCAGTACTTC; CDR3aa: CAISEPGGVYYEQYF
abundance: .; d_gene: .; v_gene: TRBV28; j_gene: TRBJ1-1; CDR3nt: TGTGCCAGCAGTTTTTCGGCCCGGGCTGAGGCTTTCTTT; CDR3aa: CASSFSARAEAFF
abundance: .; d_gene: TRBD2; v_gene: TRBV29-1; j_gene: TRBJ2-7; CDR3nt: TGCAGCGCCTCTGGAGTAGCGGGAGTCGCCTCCTACGAGCAGTACTTC; CDR3aa: CSASGVAGVASYEQYF
abundance: .; d_gene: .; v_gene: TRBV7-2; j_gene: TRBJ2-5; CDR3nt: TGTGCCAACAGCGGTAGCTGGGGTCGGGGGCAAGAGACCCAGTACTTC; CDR3aa: CANSGSWGRGQETQYF
abundance: few; d_gene: .; v_gene: TRBV20-1; j_gene: TRBJ2-7; CDR3nt: TGCAGTGCTAGAGACCCCATGGAGACCTACGAGCAGTACTTC; CDR3aa: CSARDPMETYEQYF
abundance: few; d_gene: .; v_gene: TRBV7-3; j_gene: TRBJ2-5; CDR3nt: TGTGCCAGCAGCCCAAACCCACAAGAGACCCAGTACTTC; CDR3aa: CASSPNPQETQYF